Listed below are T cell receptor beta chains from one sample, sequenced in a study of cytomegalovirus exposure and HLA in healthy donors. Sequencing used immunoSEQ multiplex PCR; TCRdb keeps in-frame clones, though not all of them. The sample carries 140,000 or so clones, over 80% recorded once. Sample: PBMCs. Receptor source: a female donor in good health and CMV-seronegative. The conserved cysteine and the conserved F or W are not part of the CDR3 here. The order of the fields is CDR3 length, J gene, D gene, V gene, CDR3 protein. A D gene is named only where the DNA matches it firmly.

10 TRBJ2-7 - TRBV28 ASSRLIYEQY
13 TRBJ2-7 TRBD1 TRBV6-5 ASSYSGQGYDEQY
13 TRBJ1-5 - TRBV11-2 ASSLDDTDNQPQH
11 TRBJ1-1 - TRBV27 ASSLAGVGVAF
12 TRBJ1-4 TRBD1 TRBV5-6 ASSLGTGAGKLF
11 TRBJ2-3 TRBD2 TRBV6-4 ASSEGLADTQY
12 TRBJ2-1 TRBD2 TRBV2 ATRTSGIYNEQF
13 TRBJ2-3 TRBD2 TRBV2 ASRGSGSLTDTQY
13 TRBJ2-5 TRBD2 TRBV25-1 ASSAAWGGAETQY
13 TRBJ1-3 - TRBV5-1 ASSLVAGLGNTIY
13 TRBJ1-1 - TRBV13 ASSVTDRLNTEAF
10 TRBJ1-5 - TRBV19 ASSPHNQPQH
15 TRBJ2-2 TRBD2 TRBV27 ASSFGLAGGLGGELF
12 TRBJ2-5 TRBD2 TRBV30 AWRGLAVQETQY
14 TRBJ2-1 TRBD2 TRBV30 AWSGIAGLSYNEQF
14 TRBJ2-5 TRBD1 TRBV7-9 ASSLGDRGLQETQY